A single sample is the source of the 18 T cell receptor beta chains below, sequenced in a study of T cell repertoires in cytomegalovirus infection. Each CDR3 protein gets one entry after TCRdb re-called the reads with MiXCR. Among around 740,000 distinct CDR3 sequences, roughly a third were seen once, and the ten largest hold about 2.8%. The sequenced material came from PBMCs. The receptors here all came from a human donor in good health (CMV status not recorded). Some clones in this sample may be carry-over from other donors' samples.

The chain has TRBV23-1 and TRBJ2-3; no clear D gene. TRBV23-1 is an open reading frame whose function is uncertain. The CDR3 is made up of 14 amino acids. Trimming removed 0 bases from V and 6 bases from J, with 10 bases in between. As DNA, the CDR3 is TGCGCCAGCAGTCAATCATACCTCCGGGATACGCAGTATTTT. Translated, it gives CASSQSYLRDTQYF.

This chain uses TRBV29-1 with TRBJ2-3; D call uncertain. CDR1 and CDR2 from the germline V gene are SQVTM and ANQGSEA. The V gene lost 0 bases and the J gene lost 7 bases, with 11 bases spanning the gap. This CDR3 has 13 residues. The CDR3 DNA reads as TGCAGCGTTGAAGATCGAGCGACCAATACGCAGTATTTT. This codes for CSVEDRATNTQYF.

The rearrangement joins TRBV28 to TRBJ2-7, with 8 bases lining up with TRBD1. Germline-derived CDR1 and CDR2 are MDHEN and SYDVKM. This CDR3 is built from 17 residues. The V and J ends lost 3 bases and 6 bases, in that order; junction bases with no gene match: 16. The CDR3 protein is CASSFGLLTGAYGEQYF. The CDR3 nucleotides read TGTGCCAGCAGTTTTGGCCTCCTGACAGGGGCCTATGGCGAGCAGTACTTC.

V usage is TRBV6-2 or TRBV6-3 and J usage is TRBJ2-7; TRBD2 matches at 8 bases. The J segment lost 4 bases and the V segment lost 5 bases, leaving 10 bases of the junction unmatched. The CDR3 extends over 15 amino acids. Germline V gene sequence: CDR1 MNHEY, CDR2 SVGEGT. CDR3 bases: TGTGCCAGCAGTCTCGGACTAGCTGCAAAATACGAGCAGTACTTC. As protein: CASSLGLAAKYEQYF.

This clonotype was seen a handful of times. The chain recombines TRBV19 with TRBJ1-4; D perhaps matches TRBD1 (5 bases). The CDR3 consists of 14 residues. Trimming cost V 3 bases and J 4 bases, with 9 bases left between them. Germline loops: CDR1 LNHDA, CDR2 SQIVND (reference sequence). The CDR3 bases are TGTGCCAGTAGTATCCAGGGTATTAATGAAAAACTGTTTTTT. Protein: CASSIQGINEKLFF.

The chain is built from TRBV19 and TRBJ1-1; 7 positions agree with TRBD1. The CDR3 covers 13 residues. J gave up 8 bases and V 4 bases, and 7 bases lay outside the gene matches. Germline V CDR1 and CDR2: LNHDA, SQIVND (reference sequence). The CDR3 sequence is CASSSAATGEAFF. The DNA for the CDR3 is TGTGCCAGTAGTAGCGCCGCGACAGGGGAAGCTTTCTTT.

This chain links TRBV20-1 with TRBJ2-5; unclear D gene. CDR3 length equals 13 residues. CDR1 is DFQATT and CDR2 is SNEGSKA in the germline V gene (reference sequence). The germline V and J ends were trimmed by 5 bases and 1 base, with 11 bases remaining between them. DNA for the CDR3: TGCAGTGCTCTCAAGGAAATCCAAGAGACCCAGTACTTC. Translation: CSALKEIQETQYF.

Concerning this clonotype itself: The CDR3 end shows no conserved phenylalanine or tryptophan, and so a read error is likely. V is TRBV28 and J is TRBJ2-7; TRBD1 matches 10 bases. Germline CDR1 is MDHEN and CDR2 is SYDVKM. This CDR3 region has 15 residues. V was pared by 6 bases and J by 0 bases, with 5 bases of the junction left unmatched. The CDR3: CASRLGTGVSYEQYL. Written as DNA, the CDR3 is TGTGCCAGCAGGCTCGGGACAGGGGTCTCCTACGAGCAGTACTTA.

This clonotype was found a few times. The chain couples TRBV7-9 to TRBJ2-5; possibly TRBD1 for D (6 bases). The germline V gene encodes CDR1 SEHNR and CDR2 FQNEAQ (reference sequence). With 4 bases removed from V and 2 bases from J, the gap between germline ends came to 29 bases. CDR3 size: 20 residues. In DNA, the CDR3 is TGTGCCAGCAGCTCCGTGGTTGTGGGGGCCGCCACAAACATACAAGAGACCCAGTACTTC. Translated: CASSSVVVGAATNIQETQYF. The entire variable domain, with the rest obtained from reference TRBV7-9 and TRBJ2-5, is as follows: DTGVSQNPRHKITKRGQNVTFRCDPISEHNRLYWYRQTLGQGPEFLTYFQNEAQLEKSRLLSDRFSAERPKGSFSTLEIQRTEQGDSAMYLCASSSVVVGAATNIQETQYFGPGTRLLVL.

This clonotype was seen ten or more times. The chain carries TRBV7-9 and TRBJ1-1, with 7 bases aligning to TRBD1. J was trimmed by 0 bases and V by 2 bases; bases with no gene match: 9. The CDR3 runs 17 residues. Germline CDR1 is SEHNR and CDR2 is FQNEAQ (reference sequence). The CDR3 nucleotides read TGTGCCAGCAGCTTAAGCCTCTTGACAGGGATGAACACTGAAGCTTTCTTT. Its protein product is CASSLSLLTGMNTEAFF. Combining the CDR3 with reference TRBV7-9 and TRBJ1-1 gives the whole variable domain DTGVSQNPRHKITKRGQNVTFRCDPISEHNRLYWYRQTLGQGPEFLTYFQNEAQLEKSRLLSDRFSAERPKGSFSTLEIQRTEQGDSAMYLCASSLSLLTGMNTEAFFGQGTRLTVV.

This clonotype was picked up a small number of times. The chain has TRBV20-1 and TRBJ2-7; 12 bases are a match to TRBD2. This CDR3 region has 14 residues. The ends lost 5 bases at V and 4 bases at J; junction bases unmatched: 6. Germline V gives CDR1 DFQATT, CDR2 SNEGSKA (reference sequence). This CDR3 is CSAWAGTSGYEQYF. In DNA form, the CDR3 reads TGCAGTGCTTGGGCCGGGACTAGCGGGTACGAGCAGTACTTC.

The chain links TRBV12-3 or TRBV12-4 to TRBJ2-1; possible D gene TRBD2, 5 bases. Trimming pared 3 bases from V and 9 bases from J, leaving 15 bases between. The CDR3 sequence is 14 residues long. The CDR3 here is CASSFGGSWGEQFF. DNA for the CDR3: TGTGCCAGCAGTTTCGGCGGGTCCTGGGGTGAGCAGTTCTTC.

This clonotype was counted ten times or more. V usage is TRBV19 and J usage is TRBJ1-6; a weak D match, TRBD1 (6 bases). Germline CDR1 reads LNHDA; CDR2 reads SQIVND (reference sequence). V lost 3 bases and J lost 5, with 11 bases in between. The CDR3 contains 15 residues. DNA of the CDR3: TGTGCCAGTAGTATCAGGACAGTAAATAATTCACCCCTCCACTTT. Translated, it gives CASSIRTVNNSPLHF.

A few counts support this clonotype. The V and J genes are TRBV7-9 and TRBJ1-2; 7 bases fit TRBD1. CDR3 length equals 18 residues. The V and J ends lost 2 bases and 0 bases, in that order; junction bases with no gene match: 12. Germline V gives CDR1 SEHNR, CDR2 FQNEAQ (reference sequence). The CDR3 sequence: CASSLILQGPLANYGYTF. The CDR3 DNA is TGTGCCAGCAGCTTAATATTACAGGGGCCCCTAGCTAACTATGGCTACACCTTC.

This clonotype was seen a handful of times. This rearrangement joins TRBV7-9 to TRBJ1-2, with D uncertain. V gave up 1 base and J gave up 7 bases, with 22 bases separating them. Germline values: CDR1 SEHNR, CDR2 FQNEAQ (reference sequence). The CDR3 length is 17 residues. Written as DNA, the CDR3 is TGTGCCAGCAGCTTAGTTGGCAGAATCTCCAGCGCTCCTGGCTACACCTTC. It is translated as CASSLVGRISSAPGYTF.

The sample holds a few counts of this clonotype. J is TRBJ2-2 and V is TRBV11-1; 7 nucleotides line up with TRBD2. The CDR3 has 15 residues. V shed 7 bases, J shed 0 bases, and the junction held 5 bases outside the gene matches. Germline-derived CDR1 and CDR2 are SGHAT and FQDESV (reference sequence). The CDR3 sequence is CASIGEGSNTGELFF. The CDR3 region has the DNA TGTGCCAGCATCGGGGAGGGATCGAACACCGGGGAGCTGTTTTTT.

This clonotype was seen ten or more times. Written as DNA, the CDR3 is TGTGCCAGCAGTTTAATCCGGGGTAAATCCGGGGAGCTGTTTTTT. As protein: CASSLIRGKSGELFF. This chain uses TRBV12-3 or TRBV12-4 with TRBJ2-2; D possibly corresponds to TRBD2 (5 bases). The CDR3 is made up of 15 amino acids. V shed 2 bases and J shed 6 bases, with 13 bases lying between them.

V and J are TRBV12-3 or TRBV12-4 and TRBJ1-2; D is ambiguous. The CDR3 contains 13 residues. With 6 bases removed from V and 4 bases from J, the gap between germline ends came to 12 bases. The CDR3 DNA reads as TGTGCCAGCAGGGCCGAGGGCGGCTATGGCTACACCTTC. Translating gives CASRAEGGYGYTF.